This paragraph reports one T cell receptor beta chain. CDR3 length: 14 residues. With V trimmed by 3 bases and J by 6 bases, 7 bases remained unmatched. Germline V lookup: CDR1 SGHRS, CDR2 YFSETQ. The sample belongs to a study of blood T cell repertoires in COVID-19. Only in-frame clones appear in the TCRdb table, and some are missing; sequencing was by immunoSEQ multiplex PCR. This table holds nearly 45,000 clones, 84% found once. This receptor was taken from a human donor in a cohort sampled during active COVID-19. Sequencing used peripheral blood. The rearrangement uses TRBV5-1 and TRBJ2-3; 7 nucleotides agree with TRBD1. The CDR3 loop reads CASSWRQQGDTQYF. In DNA form, the CDR3 reads TGCGCCAGCAGCTGGAGACAACAGGGGGATACGCAGTATTTT.